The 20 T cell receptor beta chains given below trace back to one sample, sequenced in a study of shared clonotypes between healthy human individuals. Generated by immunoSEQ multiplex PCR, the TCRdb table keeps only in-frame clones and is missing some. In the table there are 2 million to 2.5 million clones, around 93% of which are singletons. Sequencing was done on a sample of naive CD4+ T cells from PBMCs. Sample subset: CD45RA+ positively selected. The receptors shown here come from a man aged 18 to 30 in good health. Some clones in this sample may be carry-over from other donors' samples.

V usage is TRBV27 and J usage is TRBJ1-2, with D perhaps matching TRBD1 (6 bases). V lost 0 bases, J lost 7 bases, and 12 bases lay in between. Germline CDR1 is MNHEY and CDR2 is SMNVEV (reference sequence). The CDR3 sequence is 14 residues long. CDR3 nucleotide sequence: TGTGCCAGCAGTTTATCATGGGGGCGGAGTGGCTACACCTTC. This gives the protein CASSLSWGRSGYTF.

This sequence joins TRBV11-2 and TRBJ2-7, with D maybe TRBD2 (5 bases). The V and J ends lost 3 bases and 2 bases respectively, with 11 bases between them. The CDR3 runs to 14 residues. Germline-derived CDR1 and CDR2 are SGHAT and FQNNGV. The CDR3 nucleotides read TGTGCCAGCAGCTTCTGGACTGAGACCTACGAGCAGTACTTC. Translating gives CASSFWTETYEQYF. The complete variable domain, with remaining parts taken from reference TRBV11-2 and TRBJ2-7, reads EAGVAQSPRYKIIEKRQSVAFWCNPISGHATLYWYQQILGQGPKLLIQFQNNGVVDDSQLPKDRFSAERLKGVDSTLKIQPAKLEDSAVYLCASSFWTETYEQYFGPGTRLTVT.

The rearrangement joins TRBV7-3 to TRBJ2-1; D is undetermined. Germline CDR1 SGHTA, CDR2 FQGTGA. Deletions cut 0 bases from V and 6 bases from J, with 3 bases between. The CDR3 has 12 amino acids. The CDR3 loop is CASSLTFNEQFF. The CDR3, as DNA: TGTGCCAGCAGCTTAACCTTCAATGAGCAGTTCTTC.

The CDR3 DNA reads as TGTGCCACCAGCAGAGATCAGGGGCGAGGGGAGACCCAGTACTTC. It translates to CATSRDQGRGETQYF. V usage is TRBV15 and J usage is TRBJ2-5, with D perhaps TRBD1 (6 bases). Germline V gene sequence: CDR1 LNHNV, CDR2 YYDKDF (reference sequence). V lost 0 bases to trimming and J lost 5 bases, with 13 bases between them. This CDR3 region has 15 residues.

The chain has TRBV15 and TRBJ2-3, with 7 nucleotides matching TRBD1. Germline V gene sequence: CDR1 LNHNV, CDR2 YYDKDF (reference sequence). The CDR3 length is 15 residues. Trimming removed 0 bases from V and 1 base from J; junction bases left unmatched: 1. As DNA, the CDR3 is TGTGCCACCAGCAGAGATGGACAGGGCACAGATACGCAGTATTTT. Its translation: CATSRDGQGTDTQYF.

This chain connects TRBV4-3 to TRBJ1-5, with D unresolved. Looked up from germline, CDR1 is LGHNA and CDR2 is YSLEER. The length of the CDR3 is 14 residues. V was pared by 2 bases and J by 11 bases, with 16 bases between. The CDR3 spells CASSQRWQLPAQHF. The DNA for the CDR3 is TGCGCCAGCAGCCAAAGGTGGCAGCTCCCAGCCCAGCATTTT.

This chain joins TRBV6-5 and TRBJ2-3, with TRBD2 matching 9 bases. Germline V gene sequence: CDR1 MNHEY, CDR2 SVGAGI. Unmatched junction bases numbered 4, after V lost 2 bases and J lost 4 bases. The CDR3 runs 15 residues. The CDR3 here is CASSYPSGTADTQYF. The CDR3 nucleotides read TGTGCCAGCAGTTACCCTAGCGGGACCGCAGATACGCAGTATTTT.

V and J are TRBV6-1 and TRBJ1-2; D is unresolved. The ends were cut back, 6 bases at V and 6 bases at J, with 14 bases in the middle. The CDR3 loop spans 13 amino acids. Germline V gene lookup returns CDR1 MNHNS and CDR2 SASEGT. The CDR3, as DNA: TGTGCCAGCAGGGGAACCCCGCTCGATGGCTACACCTTC. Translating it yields CASRGTPLDGYTF.

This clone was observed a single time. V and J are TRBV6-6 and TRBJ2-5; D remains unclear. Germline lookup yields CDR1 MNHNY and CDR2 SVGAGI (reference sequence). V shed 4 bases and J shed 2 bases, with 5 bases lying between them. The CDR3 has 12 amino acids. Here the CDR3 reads CASSSRQETQYF. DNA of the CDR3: TGTGCCAGCAGTTCCCGACAAGAGACCCAGTACTTC.

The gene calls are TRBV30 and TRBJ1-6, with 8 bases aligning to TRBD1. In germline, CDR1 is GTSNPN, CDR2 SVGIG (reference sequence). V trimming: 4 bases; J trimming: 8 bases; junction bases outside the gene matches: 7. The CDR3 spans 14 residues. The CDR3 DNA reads TGTGCCTGGAAAAGGCTGACAGGGGATTCACCCCTCCACTTT. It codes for CAWKRLTGDSPLHF.

The CDR3 DNA follows: TGTGCCAGCAGCAGTCTGTTAGGCGGCTACACCTTC. Its protein product is CASSSLLGGYTF. The V and J genes are TRBV14 and TRBJ1-2; D is unclear. The germline V and J ends were trimmed by 5 bases and 8 bases, with 12 bases remaining between them. The length of the CDR3 is 12 residues. Germline lookup yields CDR1 SGHDN and CDR2 FVKESK.

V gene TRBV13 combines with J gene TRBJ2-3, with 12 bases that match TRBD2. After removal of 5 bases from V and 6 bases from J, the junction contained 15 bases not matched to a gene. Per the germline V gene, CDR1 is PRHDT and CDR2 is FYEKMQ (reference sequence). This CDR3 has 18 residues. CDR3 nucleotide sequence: TGTGCCAGCAGCAAGACGCTACTAGCGGGAGGAGTATCCGATACGCAGTATTTT. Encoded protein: CASSKTLLAGGVSDTQYF.

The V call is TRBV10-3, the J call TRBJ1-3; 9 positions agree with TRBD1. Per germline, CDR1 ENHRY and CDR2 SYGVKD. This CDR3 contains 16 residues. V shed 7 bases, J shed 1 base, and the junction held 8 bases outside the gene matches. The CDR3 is CAIKIRDRASGNTIYF. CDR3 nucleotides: TGTGCCATCAAAATCAGGGACAGGGCATCTGGAAACACCATATATTTT.

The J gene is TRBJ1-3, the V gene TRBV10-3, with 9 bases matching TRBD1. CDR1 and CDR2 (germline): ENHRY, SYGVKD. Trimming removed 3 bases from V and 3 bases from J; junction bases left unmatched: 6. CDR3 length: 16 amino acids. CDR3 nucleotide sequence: TGTGCCATCAGTGACCCCGGGACAGGGATTGGAAACACCATATATTTT. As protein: CAISDPGTGIGNTIYF.

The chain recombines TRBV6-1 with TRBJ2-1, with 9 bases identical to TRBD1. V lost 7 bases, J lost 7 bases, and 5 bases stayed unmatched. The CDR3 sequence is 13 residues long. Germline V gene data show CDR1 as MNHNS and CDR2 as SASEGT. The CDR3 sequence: CASIGQGRNEQFF. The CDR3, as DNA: TGTGCCAGCATCGGACAGGGGAGGAATGAGCAGTTCTTC.

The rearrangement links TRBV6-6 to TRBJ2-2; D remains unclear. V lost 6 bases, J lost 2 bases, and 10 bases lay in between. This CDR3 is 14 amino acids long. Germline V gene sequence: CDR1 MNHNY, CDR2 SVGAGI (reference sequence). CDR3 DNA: TGTGCCAGCAGCCCAGACGGAAACACCGGGGAGCTGTTTTTT. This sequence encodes CASSPDGNTGELFF.

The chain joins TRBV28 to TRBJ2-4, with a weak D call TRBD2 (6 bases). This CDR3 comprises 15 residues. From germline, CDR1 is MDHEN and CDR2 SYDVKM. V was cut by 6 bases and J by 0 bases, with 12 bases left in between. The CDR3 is CASRPGALAKNIQYF. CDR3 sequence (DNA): TGTGCCAGCAGACCGGGAGCCCTAGCCAAAAACATTCAGTACTTC. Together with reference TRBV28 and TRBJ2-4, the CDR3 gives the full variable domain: DVKVTQSSRYLVKRTGEKVFLECVQDMDHENMFWYRQDPGLGLRLIYFSYDVKMKEKGDIPEGYSVSREKKERFSLILESASTNQTSMYLCASRPGALAKNIQYFGAGTRLSVL.

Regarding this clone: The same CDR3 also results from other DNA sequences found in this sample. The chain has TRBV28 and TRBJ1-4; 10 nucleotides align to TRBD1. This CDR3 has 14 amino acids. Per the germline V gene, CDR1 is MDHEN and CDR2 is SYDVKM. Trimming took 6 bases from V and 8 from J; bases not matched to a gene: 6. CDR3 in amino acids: CASRRQGAGEKLFF. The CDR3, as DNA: TGTGCCAGCAGACGACAGGGGGCAGGGGAAAAACTGTTTTTT. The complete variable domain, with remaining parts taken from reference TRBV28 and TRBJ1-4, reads DVKVTQSSRYLVKRTGEKVFLECVQDMDHENMFWYRQDPGLGLRLIYFSYDVKMKEKGDIPEGYSVSREKKERFSLILESASTNQTSMYLCASRRQGAGEKLFFGSGTQLSVL.

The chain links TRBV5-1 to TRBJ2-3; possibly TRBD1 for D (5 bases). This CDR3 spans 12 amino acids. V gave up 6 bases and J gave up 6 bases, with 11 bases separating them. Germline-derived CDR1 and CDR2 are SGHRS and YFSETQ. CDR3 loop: CASTQKGDTQYF. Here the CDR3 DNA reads TGCGCCAGCACCCAGAAGGGGGATACGCAGTATTTT.

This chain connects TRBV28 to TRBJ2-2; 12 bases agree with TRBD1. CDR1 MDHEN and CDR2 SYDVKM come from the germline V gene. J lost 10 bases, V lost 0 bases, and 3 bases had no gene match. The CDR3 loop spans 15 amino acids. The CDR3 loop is CASSLWGQGAEELFF. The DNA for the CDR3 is TGTGCCAGCAGTTTATGGGGACAGGGGGCCGAGGAGCTGTTTTTT.